The clone carrying this T cell receptor beta chain was counted a single time. Measured with immunoSEQ multiplex PCR; TCRdb has only the in-frame clones, and not every one. This sample has about 79,000 clones, with over 85% found just once. This sample is drawn from a study of control samples from healthy donors and cancer patients. Per germline, CDR1 LGHDT and CDR2 YNNKEL (reference sequence). V lost 0 bases to trimming and J lost 0 bases, with 9 bases between them. This CDR3 is built from 16 residues. V gene TRBV3-1 (or the pseudogene TRBV3-2) combines with J gene TRBJ1-3; D gene uncertain. The receptor's source is a woman in her 40s with lung cancer. The specimen was PBMCs. CDR3 sequence reads: CASSQDWLSSGNTIYF. CDR3 coding DNA: TGTGCCAGCAGCCAAGATTGGCTCAGCTCTGGAAACACCATATATTTT.